This TCR beta chain came from a study of OX40 agonist ivuxolimab in advanced cancers. Concerning the study at large: Ivuxolimab was a fully human IgG2 agonistic monoclonal antibody targeting the costimulatory receptor OX40 (CD134). Intravenous ivuxolimab was administered to patients every 2 weeks at six dose levels: 0.01, 0.1, 0.3, 1.5, 3 and 10 mg/kg. Among the 52 dose-escalation patients, approximately 20 had hepatocellular carcinoma, roughly 15 melanoma, 9 renal cell carcinoma and 9 head and neck cancer. The dose-escalation cohort was 82.7% male with a mean age of around 62 years, ranging from 23 to 79. Patients were allowed to have had prior anti-PD-1, anti-PD-L1 or anti-CTLA-4 therapy, and 30% to 40% of the dose-escalation patients had previously received checkpoint inhibitors. Three dose-escalation patients achieved partial responses, one with hepatocellular carcinoma and two with cutaneous melanoma. The point of sequencing TCRbeta in the periphery was to test whether ivuxolimab changed TCR sequence diversity and drove clonal T-cell expansion. The monotherapy dose-escalation portion (N of about 57 patients) of the phase I ivuxolimab trial is reported in the paper. General study outcomes and caveats: Clonal expansion of both CD4+ and CD8+ blood T cells was observed from baseline to week 6 at doses 0.1 to 3.0 mg/kg. Low levels of normalized T-cell clonal expansion were also seen in some nonresponding patients. After ivuxolimab, CD8+ T cells had more expanded clones than CD4+ T cells on average. In the 0.1-3.0 mg/kg groups, partial responders were among the patients with the lowest normalized peripheral clonal expansion, particularly in CD8+ T cells. The antigen specificity of the peripheral T cells that underwent clonal expansion was not determined.

In its sample, this clone was seen a few times. Its binding antigen is unknown. Base qualities are not at hand, and no much larger clone is one base apart. Patients with autoimmune disease history or receiving systemic immunosuppression were excluded from the trial. In every dose cohort, peripheral blood was drawn for TCR sequencing at baseline, cycle 4 day 1, and cycle 7 day 1. The samples were drawn from a first-in-human, open-label, multicenter phase I dose-escalation trial of ivuxolimab. The trial enrolled adults with locally advanced or metastatic head and neck squamous cell, hepatocellular, melanoma or renal cell carcinoma. CD4+ and CD8+ T cells were sorted separately from peripheral blood before TCR sequencing. The germline V gene (reference sequence) gives CDR1 as SEHNR and CDR2 as FQNEAQ. The junction carries 10 bases between V and J, which are trimmed by 2 bases and 0 bases respectively. From its cysteine to its phenylalanine, the CDR3 spans 16 amino acids. The CDR3 DNA has 48 bases and is translated from base 1.

Genomic DNA was extracted from sorted cells for sequencing of the TCRbeta CDR3 region. The immunoSEQ Assay was used for sequencing of TCRbeta CDR3 regions. The clones in this table, taken by TCRdb from immuneACCESS, are in-frame only. Not every clone is retained; where verified, under half of the shortfall comes from an unresolved V gene, and the cause of the rest is unknown. The sample table holds 65,000 to 90,000 clones, of which 75% to 90% were seen once. The ten top clones hold around 2.7% of the sample. The receptor chain draws on TRBV7-9 and TRBJ2-2; the D gene lacks a confident call. The sample was CD4+ or CD8+ T cells sorted from blood, taken in a trial of the OX40 agonist ivuxolimab. The clonotype was recovered from an adult with an advanced solid tumor such as melanoma, head and neck, liver or kidney cancer. DNA sequence: TGTGCCAGCAGCTTATTCCACGGAACGAACACCGGGGAGCTGTTTTTT. Its translation is CASSLFHGTNTGELFF.